This record concerns one T cell receptor (beta chain) sequence. What it recognizes is unknown. Germline V gives CDR1 SGHTA, CDR2 FQGNSA. CDR3 length: 15 amino acids. The germline V and J ends were trimmed by 4 bases and 7 bases, with 16 bases remaining between them. This entry belongs to a study of radiotherapy plus CTLA-4 blockade in lung cancer. Background on the study: Among all patients, about 19% showed objective responses, while 30% to 40% had disease control.

General study findings and limits: Reports state that early shifts in blood T cell clones, with interferon-beta, best predicted response. In blood, after radiotherapy plus ipilimumab, tumor-derived TCR clones expanded.

Only in-frame clones appear in the TCRdb table, and some are missing; sequencing was by immunoSEQ multiplex PCR. Seen here are 55,000 to 80,000 clones, 78% observed once, and the top ten hold 7% to 7.5%. The TCR originated in a human donor with non-small cell lung cancer who had a complete response to radiotherapy plus ipilimumab. The chain is built from TRBV7-2 and TRBJ2-2; D unresolved. This specimen was peripheral blood, taken from a patient treated with radiotherapy plus ipilimumab. In DNA form, the CDR3 reads TGTGCCAGCAGCTCCGAGATATCGAAGGGCGGGGAGCTGTTTTTT. Translated: CASSSEISKGGELFF.